This T cell receptor beta chain originates from a study of blood T cell repertoires in COVID-19. V was pared by 0 bases and J by 8 bases, with 17 bases between. This CDR3 has 17 amino acids. Germline V gives CDR1 LNHDA, CDR2 SQIVND (reference sequence). Authors' data handling: The authors estimated nucleated cell counts from reference gene primer amplification. TCRdb keeps only in-frame clones here, not all; method: immunoSEQ multiplex PCR. The V and J calls and clone size were taken over from that table, and D and trimming were inferred from the DNA. The table shows approximately 500,000 clones, with roughly nine tenths occurring only once.

The origin of this receptor is a woman between 45 and 65 years old with COVID-19, enrolled during active disease. The chain employs TRBV19 and TRBJ1-6; D remains unclear. What was sequenced was peripheral blood. This chain's CDR3 is CASSIDSATVLDSPLHF. CDR3 DNA sequence: TGTGCCAGTAGTATAGACTCTGCTACGGTTCTGGATTCACCCCTCCACTTT.